The 29 T cell receptor beta chains reported below all come from one sample, sequenced in a study of cytomegalovirus exposure and HLA in healthy donors. The PCR employed 60 Vbeta primers together with 13 Jbeta primers. Assay: immunoSEQ multiplex PCR; the TCRdb copy retains only in-frame clones and omits some. The table records roughly 140,000 clones, roughly four fifths of them present only once. Sequencing used PBMCs. These receptors were collected from a man aged 25 to 45 in good health and CMV-seropositive.

CDR3 sequence (DNA): TGTGCCAGTAGCCCCGGGACAGCCTCTGGAAACACCATATATTTT. Its translation: CASSPGTASGNTIYF. J is TRBJ1-3 and V is TRBV19; 7 bases agree with TRBD1. After removal of 6 bases from V and 0 bases from J, the junction contained 5 bases not matched to a gene. Germline-derived CDR1 and CDR2 are LNHDA and SQIVND (reference sequence). The CDR3 contains 15 residues.

The gene calls are TRBV19 and TRBJ2-5; 8 bases agree with TRBD2. J gave up 5 bases and V 6 bases, and 5 bases lay outside the gene matches. Germline V lookup: CDR1 LNHDA, CDR2 SQIVND (reference sequence). This CDR3 has 13 residues. The CDR3 DNA follows: TGTGCCAGTAGGGCGGGAGGTTGGGAGACCCAGTACTTC. Amino acids: CASRAGGWETQYF. The full variable domain, its missing parts supplied by reference TRBV19 and TRBJ2-5, is DGGITQSPKYLFRKEGQNVTLSCEQNLNHDAMYWYRQDPGQGLRLIYYSQIVNDFQKGDIAEGYSVSREKKESFPLTVTSAQKNPTAFYLCASRAGGWETQYFGPGTRLLVL.

This clone appeared a few times. The chain is built from TRBV7-9 and TRBJ1-1; D uncertain. Germline assignment: CDR1 SEHNR and CDR2 FQNEAQ (reference sequence). The ends were cut back, 4 bases at V and 0 bases at J, with 9 bases in the middle. The CDR3 is 14 residues long. The CDR3 DNA is TGTGCCAGCAGCTCCGGCGGGGTGAACACTGAAGCTTTCTTT. Translation gives CASSSGGVNTEAFF.

For the CDR3, the DNA is TGTGCCACCAGCAGAGGACGGACTAGCGCTTACAATGAGCAGTTCTTC. Translation: CATSRGRTSAYNEQFF. The chain combines TRBV15 with TRBJ2-1; 9 bases are shared with TRBD2. The CDR3 has 16 residues. CDR1 LNHNV and CDR2 YYDKDF come from the germline V gene (reference sequence). J was trimmed by 4 bases and V by 1 base; bases with no gene match: 5.

As to this clone: Other nucleotide sequences in the sample specify the same CDR3. The gene calls are TRBV12-5 and TRBJ1-1; 9 positions match TRBD1. CDR1 and CDR2 (germline): LGHNT, FRNRAP. The length of the CDR3 is 14 residues. Trimming cost V 4 bases and J 1 base; bases outside gene matches: 1. In nucleotides, the CDR3 is TGTGCTAGTGGTTCGGGACAGGGGAACACTGAAGCTTTCTTT. Translation: CASGSGQGNTEAFF. Using reference TRBV12-5 and TRBJ1-1 for the parts outside the CDR3, the full variable domain is DARVTQTPRHKVTEMGQEVTMRCQPILGHNTVFWYRQTMMQGLELLAYFRNRAPLDDSGMPKDRFSAEMPDATLATLKIQPSEPRDSAVYFCASGSGQGNTEAFFGQGTRLTVV.

The chain has TRBV20-1 and TRBJ2-7; D is ambiguous. The CDR3 is 11 amino acids. The germline gives CDR1 DFQATT, CDR2 SNEGSKA (reference sequence). The CDR3 reads CSAAPDYEQYF. The CDR3 DNA sequence: TGCAGCGCCGCCCCAGATTACGAGCAGTACTTC.

The chain uses TRBV27 and TRBJ1-2; TRBD1 aligns across 7 bases. The CDR3 is 15 residues long. V was clipped by 0 bases and J by 7 bases; unmatched bases: 8. In germline, CDR1 is MNHEY, CDR2 SMNVEV (reference sequence). For the CDR3, the DNA is TGTGCCAGCAGTTTATCGCTTACAGGGGCGGGTGGCTACACCTTC. Translating gives CASSLSLTGAGGYTF.

This clone was seen a few times. The rearrangement uses TRBV5-1 and TRBJ2-7, with 7 bases identical to TRBD2. The V gene's germline CDR1 is SGHRS and CDR2 YFSETQ. The CDR3 contains 12 residues. The V segment lost 0 bases and the J segment 9 bases; nucleotides outside the gene matches: 3. DNA for the CDR3: TGCGCCAGCAGCTTGGTGGGGGAGGGGCAGTACTTC. Its protein is CASSLVGEGQYF.

In its sample, this clone was seen once. The gene calls are TRBV18 and TRBJ2-2, with 11 positions matching TRBD2. This CDR3 is 18 amino acids long. The ends lost 3 bases at V and 7 bases at J; junction bases unmatched: 13. Germline-derived CDR1 and CDR2 are KGHSH and LQKENI. The CDR3 sequence: CASSPPLAGGPVGGELFF. In nucleotides, the CDR3 is TGTGCCAGCTCACCCCCCTTAGCGGGAGGGCCGGTCGGCGGGGAGCTGTTTTTT.

The rearrangement uses TRBV19 and TRBJ1-5, with 7 positions matching TRBD1. The V segment lost 8 bases and the J segment 4 bases; nucleotides outside the gene matches: 5. The CDR3 spans 13 residues. Per the germline V gene, CDR1 is LNHDA and CDR2 is SQIVND (reference sequence). CDR3 protein: CASLSGGNQPQHF. The CDR3 DNA reads TGTGCCAGTCTCTCAGGGGGAAATCAGCCCCAGCATTTT.

The V gene is TRBV19, the J gene TRBJ2-7; D is perhaps TRBD2 (5 bases). V lost 1 base and J lost 2, with 18 bases in between. Germline CDR1 LNHDA, CDR2 SQIVND (reference sequence). The CDR3 length is 17 residues. CDR3 sequence: CASSIGKRETLTYEQYF. The CDR3 DNA reads TGTGCCAGTAGTATAGGAAAGAGGGAGACGCTGACCTACGAGCAGTACTTC.

The chain is built from TRBV19 and TRBJ1-1; a weak D match, TRBD1 (5 bases). The V gene lost 1 base and the J gene lost 4 bases, with 10 bases spanning the gap. This CDR3 region has 14 residues. The germline gives CDR1 LNHDA, CDR2 SQIVND (reference sequence). CDR3 sequence: CASSIVWRGTEAFF. CDR3 bases: TGTGCCAGTAGTATAGTTTGGAGGGGCACTGAAGCTTTCTTT.

The V gene is TRBV6-4, the J gene TRBJ1-5; 7 bases match TRBD1. This CDR3 region has 18 residues. From germline, CDR1 is MRHNA and CDR2 SNTAGT. The V and J ends lost 8 bases and 9 bases, in that order; junction bases with no gene match: 25. The CDR3 loop is CASPYSTGKGCSSGPQHF. The DNA of the CDR3 is TGTGCCAGCCCGTACTCGACAGGGAAGGGATGTTCGAGCGGGCCCCAGCATTTT.

V gene TRBV6-6 combines with J gene TRBJ1-2, with 8 nucleotides matching TRBD1. The germline gives CDR1 MNHNY, CDR2 SVGAGI (reference sequence). V trimming: 7 bases; J trimming: 5 bases; junction bases outside the gene matches: 6. The CDR3 has 13 amino acids. The CDR3 protein is CASTPTGEYGYTF. The CDR3 nucleotides read TGTGCCAGCACCCCGACAGGGGAGTATGGCTACACCTTC.

This clone was seen only a few times. The same CDR3 also results from other DNA sequences found in this sample. The gene calls are TRBV28 and TRBJ2-7; 9 bases agree with TRBD1. The CDR3 covers 12 residues. V lost 6 bases to trimming and J lost 7 bases; unmatched junction nucleotides: 4. Per the germline V gene, CDR1 is MDHEN and CDR2 is SYDVKM. CDR3 protein: CASSLDRGEQYF. Here the CDR3 DNA reads TGTGCCAGCAGCTTGGACAGGGGAGAGCAGTACTTC. The full variable domain, completed using reference TRBV28 and TRBJ2-7, is DVKVTQSSRYLVKRTGEKVFLECVQDMDHENMFWYRQDPGLGLRLIYFSYDVKMKEKGDIPEGYSVSREKKERFSLILESASTNQTSMYLCASSLDRGEQYFGPGTRLTVT.

The V gene is TRBV7-2, the J gene TRBJ2-5, with D maybe TRBD2 (6 bases). TRBJ2-7 explains the end of the DNA better; the J call may be wrong. The CDR3 consists of 19 residues. CDR1 is SGHTA and CDR2 is FQGNSA in the germline V gene. The CDR3 is CASSQAHLWGRPDSYEQYF. The DNA for the CDR3 is TGTGCCAGCAGTCAGGCCCACCTTTGGGGGAGGCCGGACTCCTACGAGCAGTACTTC.

The V and J genes are TRBV6-4 and TRBJ2-2; 7 nucleotides line up with TRBD2. The CDR3 spans 15 residues. After removal of 4 bases from V and 6 bases from J, the junction contained 8 bases not matched to a gene. Germline CDR1 reads MRHNA; CDR2 reads SNTAGT. CDR3 bases: TGTGCCAGCAGTGGGGCTAGCGGACCCCCCGGGGAGCTGTTTTTT. It encodes CASSGASGPPGELFF.

The CDR3 DNA sequence: TGTGCCAGCTCACCACCGGTCAGGGGTGGGCGCACAGATACGCAGTATTTT. It translates to CASSPPVRGGRTDTQYF. This rearrangement joins TRBV18 to TRBJ2-3; tentatively, D is TRBD1 (6 bases). Germline CDR1 is KGHSH and CDR2 is LQKENI. V lost 0 bases to trimming and J lost 1 base, with 14 bases between them. The CDR3 extends over 17 amino acids.

The chain employs TRBV10-1 and TRBJ2-4, with D perhaps TRBD2 (5 bases). Trimming stripped 1 base from V and 8 bases from J, with 18 bases between. CDR1 and CDR2 from the germline V gene are WNHNN and SYGVQD (reference sequence). This CDR3 is built from 16 residues. The CDR3 DNA sequence: TGCGCCAGCAGTGAGTGCTACATATTAATGGGAGACATTCAGTACTTC. This translates into CASSECYILMGDIQYF.

CDR3 sequence: CASSLARVRTDTQYF. Here the CDR3 DNA reads TGCGCCAGCAGCTTGGCTCGGGTGAGGACAGATACGCAGTATTTT. V gene TRBV5-1 combines with J gene TRBJ2-3; D not resolved. This CDR3 has 15 residues. CDR1 is SGHRS, CDR2 YFSETQ, per germline. Trimming pared 0 bases from V and 3 bases from J, leaving 11 bases between.

The V call is TRBV27, the J call TRBJ1-1, with no clear D. The CDR3 sequence is 13 residues long. V gave up 1 base and J gave up 1 base, with 4 bases separating them. Per germline, CDR1 MNHEY and CDR2 SMNVEV (reference sequence). CDR3 protein: CASSLWQNTEAFF. The CDR3 DNA follows: TGTGCCAGCAGTTTATGGCAGAACACTGAAGCTTTCTTT.

The chain couples TRBV30 to TRBJ2-7, with 7 bases that match TRBD1. There are 12 residues in the CDR3. V shed 2 bases, J shed 5 bases, and the junction held 3 bases outside the gene matches. Germline CDR1 is GTSNPN and CDR2 is SVGIG (reference sequence). CDR3 protein: CAWSNRGDEQYF. The DNA for the CDR3 is TGTGCCTGGAGTAACAGGGGCGACGAGCAGTACTTC.

This sequence joins TRBV11-2 and TRBJ2-6, with TRBD1 matching over 11 bases. Germline trimming cut 10 bases from V and 2 bases from J; bases unmatched to any gene: 4. CDR1 and CDR2 (germline): SGHAT, FQNNGV. This CDR3 contains 15 residues. As DNA, the CDR3 is TGTGCCACGGACAGGGGGCTTGCTGGGGCCAACGTCCTGACTTTC. Its protein product is CATDRGLAGANVLTF.

The genes are TRBV7-2 and TRBJ1-4, with TRBD1 identical over 7 bases. V lost 4 bases to trimming and J lost 7 bases; unmatched junction nucleotides: 6. Looked up from germline, CDR1 is SGHTA and CDR2 is FQGNSA. The CDR3 is 14 residues long. For the CDR3, the DNA is TGTGCCAGCAGCTACAGACAGGGTTTTGAAAAACTGTTTTTT. Its protein product is CASSYRQGFEKLFF.

Remarks on this clone: An end of the junction differs from the germline gene, which may be a read error. The rearrangement joins TRBV7-8 to TRBJ2-7; D is undetermined. The CDR3 is 13 residues long. The germline gives CDR1 SGHVS, CDR2 FQNEAQ. The CDR3 sequence is CASKQRPAYEQYF. The CDR3 DNA sequence: TGTGCTAGCAAGCAGAGGCCGGCATACGAGCAGTACTTC.

J is TRBJ1-1 and V is TRBV28; D remains ambiguous. The V end lost 3 bases, the J end lost 4 bases, and 15 bases lay between the germline ends. Germline loops: CDR1 MDHEN, CDR2 SYDVKM. The CDR3 has 15 residues. The CDR3 here is CASSFMLGGITEAFF. The CDR3 bases are TGTGCCAGCAGTTTTATGTTAGGAGGGATCACTGAAGCTTTCTTT.

In DNA form, the CDR3 reads TGTGCCAGCAGTCCTCAGGGGAACTACGAGCAGTACTTC. It codes for CASSPQGNYEQYF. The chain carries TRBV28 and TRBJ2-7; TRBD1 might be the D (6 bases). Trimming removed 5 bases at V and 3 bases at J, with 11 bases between. The CDR3 runs 13 residues. Germline V gene sequence: CDR1 MDHEN, CDR2 SYDVKM.

The chain carries TRBV15 and TRBJ2-1; 9 nucleotides agree with TRBD2. CDR1 is LNHNV, CDR2 YYDKDF, per germline (reference sequence). The V gene end was trimmed by 2 bases and the J gene end by 4 bases; junction bases not matched to a gene: 3. This CDR3 contains 15 residues. The CDR3 protein is CATSRPSGMYNEQFF. For the CDR3, the DNA is TGTGCCACCAGCAGACCTAGCGGGATGTACAATGAGCAGTTCTTC.

V gene TRBV2 combines with J gene TRBJ2-2; D is perhaps TRBD1 (6 bases). V lost 4 bases and J lost 2, with 11 bases in between. Germline V gives CDR1 SNHLY, CDR2 FYNNEI. The CDR3 consists of 15 residues. CDR3 sequence (DNA): TGTGCCAGCAGTGGACAGGAGATTAACACCGGGGAGCTGTTTTTT. Translated: CASSGQEINTGELFF.